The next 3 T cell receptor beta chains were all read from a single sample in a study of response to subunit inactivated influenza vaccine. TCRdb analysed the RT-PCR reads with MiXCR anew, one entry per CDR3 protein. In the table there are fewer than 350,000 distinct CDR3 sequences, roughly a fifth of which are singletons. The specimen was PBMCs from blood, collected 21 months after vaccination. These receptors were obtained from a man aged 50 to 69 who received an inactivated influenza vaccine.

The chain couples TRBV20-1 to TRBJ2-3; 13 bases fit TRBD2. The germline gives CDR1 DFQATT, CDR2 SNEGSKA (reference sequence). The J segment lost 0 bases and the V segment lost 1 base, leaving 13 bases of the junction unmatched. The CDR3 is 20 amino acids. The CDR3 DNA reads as TGCAGTGCTAGAGGTCTTGTCGGACTAGCGGGGGCGCCTAGCACAGATACGCAGTATTTT. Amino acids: CSARGLVGLAGAPSTDTQYF.

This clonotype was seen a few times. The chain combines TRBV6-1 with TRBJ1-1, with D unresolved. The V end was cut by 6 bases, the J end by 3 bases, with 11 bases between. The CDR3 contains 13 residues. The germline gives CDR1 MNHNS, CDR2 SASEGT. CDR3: CASSARLDTEAFF. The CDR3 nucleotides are TGTGCCAGCAGCGCGAGGTTAGACACTGAAGCTTTCTTT.

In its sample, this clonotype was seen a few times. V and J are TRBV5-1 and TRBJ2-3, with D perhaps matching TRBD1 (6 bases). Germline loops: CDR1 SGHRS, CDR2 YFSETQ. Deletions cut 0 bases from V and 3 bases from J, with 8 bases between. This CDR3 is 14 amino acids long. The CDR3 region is CASSLDGTTDTQYF. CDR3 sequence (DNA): TGCGCCAGCAGCTTGGACGGGACAACAGATACGCAGTATTTT.